This T cell receptor (beta chain) was recovered during a study of shared clonotypes between healthy human individuals. The assay was immunoSEQ multiplex PCR, and TCRdb's table has in-frame clones only and misses some. The sample lists roughly 2,000,000 clones, approximately 92% seen once, with more than 1.5% in the top ten. To note about this clone: Its antigen is as yet unknown.

The CDR3 has 14 amino acids. V was shortened by 6 bases and J by 6 bases, with 18 bases between the two germline ends. The germline CDR1 and CDR2 sequences are MNHEY and SVGAGI. CD45RO-negative CD8 cells positively selected for CCR7 made up the naive population, which excluded terminally differentiated effector memory CD45RA+ cells. Study-wide points: Sequencing depth was expected to influence donor clonotype sharing. Memory subsets generally showed smaller estimated richness than naive subsets did.

The sequence came from a man between 18 and 35 years old in good health. Some clones in this sample may be carry-over from other donors' samples. This chain connects TRBV6-5 to TRBJ2-7, with D possibly being TRBD1 or TRBD2 (6 bases each). Sequenced input: naive CD8+ T cells from PBMCs. DNA of the CDR3: TGTGCCAGCAGCACAATAAAGGGGGGCCTCGAGCAGTACTTC. It encodes CASSTIKGGLEQYF.